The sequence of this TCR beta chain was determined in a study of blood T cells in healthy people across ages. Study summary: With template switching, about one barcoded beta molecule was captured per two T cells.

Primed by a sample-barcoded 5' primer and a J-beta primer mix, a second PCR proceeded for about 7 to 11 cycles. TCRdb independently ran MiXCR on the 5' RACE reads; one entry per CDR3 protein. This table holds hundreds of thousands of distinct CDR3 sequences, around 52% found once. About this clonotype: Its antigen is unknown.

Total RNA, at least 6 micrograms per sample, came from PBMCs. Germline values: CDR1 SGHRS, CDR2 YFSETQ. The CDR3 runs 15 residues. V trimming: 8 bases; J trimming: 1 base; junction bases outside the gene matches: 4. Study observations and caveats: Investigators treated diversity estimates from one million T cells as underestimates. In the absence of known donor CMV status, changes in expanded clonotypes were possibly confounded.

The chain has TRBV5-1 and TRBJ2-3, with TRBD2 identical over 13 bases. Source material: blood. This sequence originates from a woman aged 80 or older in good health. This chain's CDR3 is CASQGTSGGTDTQYF. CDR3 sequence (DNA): TGCGCCAGTCAGGGGACTAGCGGGGGCACAGATACGCAGTATTTT.